One sample yielded the 13 T cell receptor beta chains listed below, sequenced in a study of control samples from healthy donors and cancer patients. TCRdb's table, derived via immunoSEQ multiplex PCR, lists solely in-frame clones and lacks some. The sample has 150,000 or so clones; just over 90% are singletons. Material for sequencing was blood. The source of these receptors is an older woman in good health.

The rearrangement joins TRBV7-9 to TRBJ2-7; 11 bases are shared with TRBD1. Germline CDR1 SEHNR, CDR2 FQNEAQ (reference sequence). After removal of 5 bases from V and 4 bases from J, the junction contained 4 bases not matched to a gene. This CDR3 has 14 amino acids. CDR3 loop: CASSIGTGGYEQYF. The CDR3 DNA sequence: TGTGCCAGCAGCATAGGGACAGGGGGATACGAGCAGTACTTC.

The V and J genes are TRBV11-2 and TRBJ2-1; 10 positions match TRBD2. Unmatched junction bases numbered 12, after V lost 1 base and J lost 6 bases. The CDR3 loop spans 18 amino acids. CDR1 and CDR2 (germline): SGHAT, FQNNGV. CDR3: CASSLAPGAGGPFNEQFF. The DNA for the CDR3 is TGTGCCAGCAGCTTAGCCCCGGGAGCGGGGGGGCCTTTCAATGAGCAGTTCTTC.

This chain joins TRBV3-1 (or the pseudogene TRBV3-2) and TRBJ2-1, with TRBD2 identical over 12 bases. The ends lost 4 bases at V and 5 bases at J; junction bases unmatched: 12. The CDR3 covers 18 residues. In germline, CDR1 is LGHDT, CDR2 YNNKEL (reference sequence). The CDR3 DNA reads TGTGCCAGCAGCCTTGGACCTAGCGGGGGGGCTTCGGACAATGAGCAGTTCTTC. Translating it yields CASSLGPSGGASDNEQFF.

The J gene is TRBJ1-5, the V gene TRBV2, with 7 bases fitting TRBD1. Germline V gives CDR1 SNHLY, CDR2 FYNNEI. CDR3 length: 11 amino acids. V lost 5 bases and J lost 9; bases outside the gene matches: 1. Written as DNA, the CDR3 is TGTGCCAGCAGTTGGGACAGGCCCCAGCATTTT. It encodes CASSWDRPQHF.

V is TRBV30 and J is TRBJ1-1; 7 bases match TRBD1. V lost 4 bases to trimming and J lost 0 bases; unmatched junction nucleotides: 5. The CDR3 has 14 residues. Germline values: CDR1 GTSNPN, CDR2 SVGIG (reference sequence). The CDR3 reads CAWNLGQLNTEAFF. The CDR3 bases are TGTGCCTGGAACCTGGGACAGCTGAACACTGAAGCTTTCTTT. The whole variable domain, filled in from reference TRBV30 and TRBJ1-1, reads SQTIHQWPATLVQPVGSPLSLECTVEGTSNPNLYWYRQAAGRGLQLLFYSVGIGQISSEVPQNLSASRPQDRQFILSSKKLLLSDSGFYLCAWNLGQLNTEAFFGQGTRLTVV.

This clone was counted once. The V call is TRBV7-2, the J call TRBJ1-5, with D maybe TRBD1 (5 bases). Germline V CDR1 and CDR2: SGHTA, FQGNSA. The germline V and J ends were trimmed by 4 bases and 4 bases, with 8 bases remaining between them. The CDR3 extends over 13 amino acids. The CDR3 DNA follows: TGTGCCAGCAGCTCGGGACGGAATCAGCCCCAGCATTTT. As protein: CASSSGRNQPQHF.

This sequence joins TRBV7-8 and TRBJ1-1; 10 bases match TRBD1. Per germline, CDR1 SGHVS and CDR2 FQNEAQ. CDR3 length: 15 amino acids. V lost 5 bases and J lost 6; bases outside the gene matches: 9. CDR3 protein: CASSPRQGARAEAFF. DNA of the CDR3: TGTGCCAGCAGCCCTCGACAGGGGGCGAGGGCTGAAGCTTTCTTT. The whole variable domain, remainder taken from reference TRBV7-8 and TRBJ1-1, is GAGVSQSPRYKVAKRGQDVALRCDPISGHVSLFWYQQALGQGPEFLTYFQNEAQLDKSGLPSDRFFAERPEGSVSTLKIQRTQQEDSAVYLCASSPRQGARAEAFFGQGTRLTVV.

The chain recombines TRBV27 with TRBJ1-2, with 12 bases matching TRBD1. Germline V gene sequence: CDR1 MNHEY, CDR2 SMNVEV (reference sequence). The J segment lost 4 bases and the V segment lost 5 bases, leaving 8 bases of the junction unmatched. The CDR3 is 16 amino acids. The CDR3 here is CASSPRGTGGLYGYTF. Written as DNA, the CDR3 is TGTGCCAGCAGTCCGCGGGGGACAGGGGGCCTCTATGGCTACACCTTC.

This clone was counted a single time. The chain links TRBV6-5 to TRBJ1-6; perhaps TRBD1 as D (5 bases). CDR1 is MNHEY and CDR2 is SVGAGI in the germline V gene. This CDR3 is built from 14 residues. The V gene lost 7 bases and the J gene lost 5 bases, with 12 bases spanning the gap. CDR3 protein: CASTYGGNNSPLHF. Here the CDR3 DNA reads TGTGCCAGCACCTATGGGGGGAATAATTCACCCCTCCACTTT.

This chain joins TRBV24-1 and TRBJ2-2, with D hard to call. Germline V gene lookup returns CDR1 KGHDR and CDR2 SFDVKD. V gave up 5 bases and J gave up 2 bases, with 23 bases separating them. CDR3 size: 19 residues. The CDR3 nucleotides read TGTGCCACCAGTGCACGGAAGGGAACGGAACGGCCCAACACCGGGGAGCTGTTTTTT. This sequence encodes CATSARKGTERPNTGELFF.

The V gene is TRBV6-2 or TRBV6-3, the J gene TRBJ1-1, with 12 bases identical to TRBD1. The CDR3 extends over 15 amino acids. From germline, CDR1 is MNHEY and CDR2 SVGEGT. Trimming at V came to 6 bases and at J to 1 base, leaving 3 bases not matched to a gene. Written as DNA, the CDR3 is TGTGCCAGCAGCCTGGGACAGGGGGCGAACACTGAAGCTTTCTTT. Its translation: CASSLGQGANTEAFF.

The V and J genes are TRBV4-1 and TRBJ1-2, with 8 bases identical to TRBD1. Looked up from germline, CDR1 is MGHRA and CDR2 is YSYEKL. V lost 1 base and J lost 8; bases outside the gene matches: 18. The CDR3 consists of 18 residues. CDR3 region: CASSQAESFLGQGTGYTF. DNA of the CDR3: TGCGCCAGCAGCCAAGCCGAATCTTTCTTAGGACAGGGTACAGGCTACACCTTC.

This CDR3 reads CASSVDGGTEAFF. CDR3 nucleotides: TGCGCCAGCAGCGTGGATGGGGGAACTGAAGCTTTCTTT. This sequence joins TRBV5-1 and TRBJ1-1; weak D call: TRBD1 (5 bases). The CDR3 sequence is 13 residues long. Germline CDR1 is SGHRS and CDR2 is YFSETQ. Trimming took off 4 bases at V and 5 bases at J, with 12 bases between the two ends.